Below are 23 T cell receptor beta chains sequenced from a single sample in a study of cytomegalovirus exposure and HLA in healthy donors. In the PCR, 60 Vbeta and 13 Jbeta primers were used. Generated by immunoSEQ multiplex PCR, the TCRdb table keeps only in-frame clones and is missing some. The sample includes 150,000 to 200,000 clones, approximately 84% of them seen just once. Specimen: PBMCs. These receptors were collected from a man between 18 and 29 years old in good health and CMV-seropositive.

The V gene is TRBV7-3, the J gene TRBJ1-6; TRBD1 might be the D (6 bases). The CDR3 extends over 15 amino acids. From germline, CDR1 is SGHTA and CDR2 FQGTGA. The V and J ends lost 3 bases and 7 bases respectively, with 13 bases between them. CDR3 protein: CASSFRGDRNSPLHF. For the CDR3, the DNA is TGTGCCAGCAGCTTCAGGGGAGATAGGAATTCACCCCTCCACTTT.

This clone was observed a single time. The chain uses TRBV21-1 and TRBJ2-5; TRBD2 is the table's D call and was not checked against the DNA. The J call may be faulty, since TRBJ2-7 better matches the DNA end. TRBV21-1 corresponds to a pseudogene. The CDR3 is 12 residues long. The CDR3 reads CASLKSSYEQYF. CDR3 in DNA: TGTGCCAGCCTCAAATCGAGCTACGAGCAGTACTTC.

This CDR3 is CASNIGTSGVYEQYF. The CDR3 coding sequence is TGTGCCAGCAATATAGGGACTAGCGGAGTCTACGAGCAGTACTTC. The chain links TRBV6-6 to TRBJ2-7; TRBD2 agrees at 11 bases. The CDR3 covers 15 residues. Germline V lookup: CDR1 MNHNY, CDR2 SVGAGI (reference sequence). The V segment lost 7 bases and the J segment 3 bases; nucleotides outside the gene matches: 8.

V is TRBV4-1 and J is TRBJ2-7, with a possible D match to TRBD1 (6 bases). CDR3 length: 13 residues. Trimming pared 3 bases from V and 3 bases from J, leaving 9 bases between. Per the germline V gene, CDR1 is MGHRA and CDR2 is YSYEKL. The CDR3, as DNA: TGCGCCAGCAGCCACTCACAGGGCTACGAGCAGTACTTC. Translating it yields CASSHSQGYEQYF.

This clone has a handful of counts. The genes are TRBV11-3 and TRBJ1-1, with TRBD1 as a possible D gene (5 bases). The length of the CDR3 is 14 residues. Trimming pared 4 bases from V and 4 bases from J, leaving 13 bases between. Germline V gene sequence: CDR1 SGHNT, CDR2 YENEEA. The DNA for the CDR3 is TGTGCCAGCAGCTCCCAGGAAAGGGGCACTGAAGCTTTCTTT. Amino acids: CASSSQERGTEAFF. Variable domain in full (rest from reference TRBV11-3 and TRBJ1-1): EAGVVQSPRYKIIEKKQPVAFWCNPISGHNTLYWYLQNLGQGPELLIRYENEEAVDDSQLPKDRFSAERLKGVDSTLKIQPAELGDSAVYLCASSSQERGTEAFFGQGTRLTVV.

The sample holds a few counts of this clone. The same CDR3 can be traced to other DNA sequences in this sample. V usage is TRBV29-1 and J usage is TRBJ1-5; D not certain. Germline V gene sequence: CDR1 SQVTM, CDR2 ANQGSEA. V was clipped by 5 bases and J by 8 bases, with 16 bases between them. The CDR3 sequence is 13 residues long. The CDR3 bases are TGCAGCGTTCTAACCCTGGCGGGAGAGCCCCAGCATTTT. This translates into CSVLTLAGEPQHF.

This clone has a single count. V gene TRBV9 combines with J gene TRBJ1-1; TRBD1 might be the D (5 bases). CDR3 size: 17 residues. Trimming took off 1 base at V and 4 bases at J, with 20 bases between the two ends. Germline CDR1 is SGDLS and CDR2 is YYNGEE. CDR3 residues: CASSVLWSEDKGTEAFF. In nucleotides, the CDR3 is TGTGCCAGCAGCGTACTCTGGTCCGAGGACAAAGGCACTGAAGCTTTCTTT.

This clone was found a few times. The chain carries TRBV30 and TRBJ2-5; TRBD2 might be the D (7 bases). The germline gives CDR1 GTSNPN, CDR2 SVGIG (reference sequence). The CDR3 length is 12 residues. V lost 4 bases to trimming and J lost 5 bases, with 11 bases between them. CDR3 DNA sequence: TGTGCCTGGACGGGGGGCGGGGAGACCCAGTACTTC. Translated: CAWTGGGETQYF.

CDR3 residues: CASSMSRDTEAFF. In nucleotides, the CDR3 is TGTGCCAGTAGTATGAGTCGGGACACTGAAGCTTTCTTT. The rearrangement links TRBV19 to TRBJ1-1, with D unclear. The CDR3 covers 13 residues. The germline V gene encodes CDR1 LNHDA and CDR2 SQIVND (reference sequence). The ends were cut back, 3 bases at V and 3 bases at J, with 8 bases in the middle. The complete variable domain, with remaining parts taken from reference TRBV19 and TRBJ1-1, reads DGGITQSPKYLFRKEGQNVTLSCEQNLNHDAMYWYRQDPGQGLRLIYYSQIVNDFQKGDIAEGYSVSREKKESFPLTVTSAQKNPTAFYLCASSMSRDTEAFFGQGTRLTVV.

This clone was picked up a small number of times. The chain couples TRBV7-9 to TRBJ2-7; D not resolved. The CDR3 sequence is 12 residues long. CDR1 and CDR2 from the germline V gene are SEHNR and FQNEAQ (reference sequence). The V end was cut by 4 bases, the J end by 6 bases, with 10 bases between. The CDR3 DNA follows: TGTGCCAGCAGCTCCACATCTTTCGAGCAGTACTTC. It is translated as CASSSTSFEQYF.

V is TRBV4-2 and J is TRBJ2-1; TRBD2 matches at 9 bases. The CDR3 runs 18 residues. Germline V CDR1 and CDR2: LGHNA, YNFKEQ. J was trimmed by 7 bases and V by 1 base; bases with no gene match: 14. CDR3 amino acids: CASSQGKFWSSGENEQFF. As DNA, the CDR3 is TGTGCCAGCAGCCAAGGAAAATTTTGGTCTAGCGGGGAAAATGAGCAGTTCTTC.

The chain employs TRBV18 and TRBJ1-1; 8 bases align to TRBD1. The CDR3 sequence is 14 residues long. V gave up 4 bases and J gave up 1 base; unmatched junction bases: 2. Germline CDR1 KGHSH, CDR2 LQKENI. The CDR3 sequence is CASSLGQGNTEAFF. The DNA of the CDR3 is TGTGCCAGCTCACTCGGACAGGGGAACACTGAAGCTTTCTTT.

V usage is TRBV27 and J usage is TRBJ1-6; D ambiguous. Germline V gives CDR1 MNHEY, CDR2 SMNVEV (reference sequence). The CDR3 extends over 13 amino acids. Trimming removed 0 bases from V and 7 bases from J, with 4 bases in between. The CDR3 coding sequence is TGTGCCAGCAGTTTATCCCCAAATTCACCCCTCCACTTT. Translating it yields CASSLSPNSPLHF.

The chain recombines TRBV23-1 with TRBJ2-2; 8 nucleotides match TRBD1. TRBV23-1 is annotated as an ORF whose role is uncertain. CDR3 length: 17 residues. The ends lost 4 bases at V and 7 bases at J; junction bases unmatched: 14. The CDR3 region is CASSPSGQGHPYGELFF. The CDR3 nucleotides read TGCGCCAGCAGTCCGTCAGGACAGGGCCATCCTTACGGGGAGCTGTTTTTT.

Remarks on this clone: A read error may produce the germline difference seen at one junction end. The chain uses TRBV15 and TRBJ2-4, with a possible D match to TRBD1 (5 bases). There are 16 residues in the CDR3. The V gene's germline CDR1 is LNHNV and CDR2 YYDKDF (reference sequence). The CDR3 DNA sequence: TGTGCCACCAGCAGAGATCAGGGTAAAGCCAAAAACAGTCAGTACTTC. Residues: CATSRDQGKAKNSQYF.

This chain links TRBV5-4 with TRBJ1-1; the match to TRBD1 covers 7 bases. The CDR3 is 15 amino acids. With 2 bases clipped from V and 2 bases from J, the junction kept 6 bases outside the gene matches. CDR1 SGHNT and CDR2 YYREEE come from the germline V gene (reference sequence). The CDR3 here is CASSFPEGANTEAFF. CDR3 bases: TGTGCCAGCAGCTTTCCTGAGGGGGCCAACACTGAAGCTTTCTTT.

This chain uses TRBV4-1 with TRBJ2-7, with D maybe TRBD1 (5 bases). V shed 1 base and J shed 1 base, with 11 bases lying between them. Germline CDR1 is MGHRA and CDR2 is YSYEKL. The length of the CDR3 is 15 residues. CDR3: CASSQVTGASYEQYF. CDR3 coding DNA: TGCGCCAGCAGCCAAGTCACAGGAGCGTCCTACGAGCAGTACTTC.

The gene calls are TRBV7-9 and TRBJ2-2; 7 nucleotides align to TRBD2. The V and J ends lost 6 bases and 2 bases, in that order; junction bases with no gene match: 6. The CDR3 runs to 15 residues. Germline CDR1 is SEHNR and CDR2 is FQNEAQ (reference sequence). The CDR3 DNA sequence: TGTGCCAGCAGGTTGGGGGGGAGCAACACCGGGGAGCTGTTTTTT. This translates into CASRLGGSNTGELFF.

This rearrangement joins TRBV7-2 to TRBJ2-7; a possible D gene is TRBD2 (5 bases). CDR1 SGHTA and CDR2 FQGNSA come from the germline V gene. V was shortened by 3 bases and J by 3 bases, with 15 bases between the two germline ends. The CDR3 runs to 15 residues. CDR3 sequence: CASSLGRARGYEQYF. For the CDR3, the DNA is TGTGCCAGCAGCTTGGGTCGAGCACGGGGCTACGAGCAGTACTTC.

The gene calls are TRBV5-1 and TRBJ1-1, with D hard to call. This CDR3 spans 12 amino acids. Germline V gene lookup returns CDR1 SGHRS and CDR2 YFSETQ. Trimming left V 2 bases short and J 13 bases short, with 15 bases between. The CDR3 sequence is CASSLNAQVIFF. The CDR3 nucleotides read TGCGCCAGCAGCTTAAATGCCCAGGTGATTTTCTTT.

This clone was seen only a few times. The chain couples TRBV30 to TRBJ2-2; TRBD2 is a possible D gene (6 bases). This CDR3 region has 13 residues. Germline V CDR1 and CDR2: GTSNPN, SVGIG (reference sequence). CDR3 bases: TGTGCACGGGGGACTGAGATTCGCCGGGAGCTGTTTTTT. It encodes CARGTEIRRELFF.

In the case of this clone: Other DNA sequences from this sample encode an identical CDR3 as well. V and J are TRBV5-8 and TRBJ1-2; 11 positions agree with TRBD1. The CDR3 spans 14 residues. V shed 7 bases, J shed 3 bases, and the junction held 5 bases outside the gene matches. From germline, CDR1 is SGHTS and CDR2 YDEGEE. CDR3 sequence reads: CASGRGQGDYGYTF. CDR3 nucleotides: TGTGCCAGCGGCCGGGGACAGGGGGACTATGGCTACACCTTC. The whole variable domain, filled in from reference TRBV5-8 and TRBJ1-2, reads EAGVTQSPTHLIKTRGQQATLRCSPISGHTSVYWYQQALGLGLQFLLWYDEGEERNRGNFPPRFSGRQFPNYSSELNVNALELEDSALYLCASGRGQGDYGYTFGSGTRLTVV.

The chain combines TRBV9 with TRBJ2-3; 10 bases line up with TRBD1. The CDR3 length is 16 residues. V lost 0 bases and J lost 3; bases outside the gene matches: 4. Germline CDR1 is SGDLS and CDR2 is YYNGEE. Written as DNA, the CDR3 is TGTGCCAGCAGCGTAGGAAAGGACAGGGGGACAGATACGCAGTATTTT. This encodes CASSVGKDRGTDTQYF.